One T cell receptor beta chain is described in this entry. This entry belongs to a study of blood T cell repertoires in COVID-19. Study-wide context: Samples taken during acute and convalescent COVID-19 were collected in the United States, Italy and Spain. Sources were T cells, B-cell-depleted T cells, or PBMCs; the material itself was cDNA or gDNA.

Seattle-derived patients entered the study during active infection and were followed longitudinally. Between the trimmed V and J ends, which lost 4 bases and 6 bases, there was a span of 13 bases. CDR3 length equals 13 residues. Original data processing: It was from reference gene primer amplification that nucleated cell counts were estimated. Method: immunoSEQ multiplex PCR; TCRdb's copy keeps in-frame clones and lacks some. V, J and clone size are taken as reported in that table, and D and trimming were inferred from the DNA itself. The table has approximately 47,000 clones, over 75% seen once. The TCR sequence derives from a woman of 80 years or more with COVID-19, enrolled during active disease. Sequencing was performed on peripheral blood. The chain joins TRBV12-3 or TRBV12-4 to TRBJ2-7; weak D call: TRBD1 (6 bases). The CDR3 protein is CASSSGRGLEQYF. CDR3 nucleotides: TGTGCCAGCAGTTCGGGCAGGGGTCTCGAGCAGTACTTC.